The 25 T cell receptor beta chains reported below all come from one sample, sequenced in a study of T cells after posttransplantation cyclophosphamide (dated by TCRdb to 2016 to 2017). Libraries were built with the immunoSEQ multiplex PCR assay. Entries here come from immuneACCESS through TCRdb and include only in-frame sequences with V and J called. Some clones fail to appear in such tables; in the studies checked, an unresolved V gene covers under half of the shortfall, and the cause of the remainder is unknown. For this sample the table gives 35,000 to 40,000 clones, of which around 80% were detected only once. The top ten hold 7.5% to 9.5% of the sample. The sample's treatment or condition, from its label and the paper: high-dose cyclophosphamide on days +3 and +4 as single-agent GVHD prophylaxis. Patients in the PTCy group got busulfan and fludarabine conditioning, a marrow graft from a related or unrelated donor, and cyclophosphamide on days +3 and +4.

The source was CD4+ T cells sorted from blood, collected 1903 days after a stem cell transplant with posttransplant cyclophosphamide. Receptors originate from a female patient aged 40 to 50 who received an allogeneic stem cell transplant from a related donor, was CMV-positive, and had no GVHD. Some T cells present after a transplant may be cells of the graft donor.

The chain joins TRBV7-9 to TRBJ2-5; 7 nucleotides align to TRBD2. V trimming: 5 bases; J trimming: 3 bases; junction bases outside the gene matches: 12. There are 16 residues in the CDR3. Germline V lookup: CDR1 SEHNR, CDR2 FQNEAQ (reference sequence). The CDR3 sequence is CASSESYRGGEETQYF. CDR3 nucleotide sequence: TGTGCCAGCAGCGAATCGTACCGGGGAGGGGAAGAGACCCAGTACTTC.

The chain recombines TRBV5-1 with TRBJ1-6; 10 nucleotides align to TRBD1. Looked up from germline, CDR1 is SGHRS and CDR2 is YFSETQ. The CDR3 extends over 15 amino acids. Trimming took 3 bases from V and 7 from J; bases not matched to a gene: 4. DNA of the CDR3: TGCGCCAGCAGCTATGGACAGGGGGGAAATTCACCCCTCCACTTT. The encoded protein is CASSYGQGGNSPLHF.

V is TRBV7-2 and J is TRBJ2-7; possibly TRBD2 for D (7 bases). From germline, CDR1 is SGHTA and CDR2 FQGNSA. The CDR3 consists of 15 residues. The V end was cut by 1 base, the J end by 0 bases, with 10 bases between. The CDR3 spells CASSLEGGGSYEQYF. Here the CDR3 DNA reads TGTGCCAGCAGCTTAGAAGGGGGGGGCTCCTACGAGCAGTACTTC.

The CDR3 loop reads CASSLPDRGSYGYTF. The CDR3 nucleotides are TGTGCCAGCAGTTTACCAGACAGGGGTAGTTATGGCTACACCTTC. The V call is TRBV28, the J call TRBJ1-2; 8 nucleotides line up with TRBD1. The CDR3 extends over 15 amino acids. V shed 2 bases, J shed 5 bases, and the junction held 7 bases outside the gene matches. CDR1 and CDR2 (germline): MDHEN, SYDVKM.

V gene TRBV7-9 combines with J gene TRBJ2-7; 7 nucleotides line up with TRBD1. After removal of 5 bases from V and 5 bases from J, the junction contained 12 bases not matched to a gene. This CDR3 spans 15 amino acids. Germline values: CDR1 SEHNR, CDR2 FQNEAQ (reference sequence). The CDR3 bases are TGTGCCAGCAGCCGACCGAGACAGGGTCTAGACGAGCAGTACTTC. This encodes CASSRPRQGLDEQYF.

This clone has only a few counts. The rearrangement joins TRBV14 to TRBJ1-4; D may be TRBD1 (5 bases). The CDR3 spans 16 residues. Germline loops: CDR1 SGHDN, CDR2 FVKESK. V shed 0 bases and J shed 3 bases, with 11 bases lying between them. The CDR3 here is CASSQDWGVPNEKLFF. CDR3 DNA: TGTGCCAGCAGCCAAGATTGGGGGGTCCCTAATGAAAAACTGTTTTTT.

V gene TRBV5-1 combines with J gene TRBJ2-1; tentative D call: TRBD1 (6 bases). The CDR3 extends over 15 amino acids. With 0 bases removed from V and 5 bases from J, the gap between germline ends came to 12 bases. Germline CDR1 is SGHRS and CDR2 is YFSETQ. CDR3 sequence reads: CASSLESGDHNEQFF. DNA for the CDR3: TGCGCCAGCAGCTTGGAGTCAGGGGACCACAATGAGCAGTTCTTC.

The chain uses TRBV5-1 and TRBJ2-2; 14 bases are shared with TRBD2. CDR3 length: 16 amino acids. Germline-derived CDR1 and CDR2 are SGHRS and YFSETQ. With V trimmed by 4 bases and J by 7 bases, 6 bases remained unmatched. CDR3 in DNA: TGCGCCAGCAGCGCGGGACTAGCGGGGGCAATCGGGGAGCTGTTTTTT. The encoded protein is CASSAGLAGAIGELFF.

This clone was picked up a small number of times. The chain links TRBV29-1 to TRBJ1-2; D not certain. Per germline, CDR1 SQVTM and CDR2 ANQGSEA. The V gene lost 4 bases and the J gene lost 2 bases, with 8 bases spanning the gap. This CDR3 spans 12 amino acids. CDR3 protein: CSVVEGNYGYTF. DNA for the CDR3: TGCAGCGTTGTTGAGGGCAACTATGGCTACACCTTC.

The chain employs TRBV4-1 and TRBJ1-2, with D possibly TRBD1 on 5 matching bases. Germline assignment: CDR1 MGHRA and CDR2 YSYEKL. Deletions cut 0 bases from V and 8 bases from J, with 19 bases between. The CDR3 has 16 amino acids. The CDR3 nucleotides read TGCGCCAGCAGCCAAGACATGATGATTAGGGGTAAGGGCTACACCTTC. Protein sequence: CASSQDMMIRGKGYTF.

This chain connects TRBV6-1 to TRBJ1-1; D is uncertain. Trimming removed 2 bases at V and 0 bases at J, with 7 bases between. This CDR3 is built from 14 residues. Germline assignment: CDR1 MNHNS and CDR2 SASEGT. The CDR3 sequence: CASSERRMNTEAFF. CDR3 bases: TGTGCCAGCAGTGAACGGCGGATGAACACTGAAGCTTTCTTT.

This clone has a single count. The V call is TRBV5-1, the J call TRBJ1-1, with 7 nucleotides matching TRBD1. J lost 2 bases, V lost 4 bases, and 11 bases had no gene match. The CDR3 consists of 16 residues. The germline CDR1 and CDR2 sequences are SGHRS and YFSETQ. The CDR3 is CASSIRQGVGNTEAFF. The DNA of the CDR3 is TGCGCCAGCAGCATACGACAGGGTGTAGGAAACACTGAAGCTTTCTTT.

V is TRBV7-9 and J is TRBJ1-5; 8 bases agree with TRBD1. This CDR3 spans 15 amino acids. Germline V gene lookup returns CDR1 SEHNR and CDR2 FQNEAQ (reference sequence). The V gene end was trimmed by 3 bases and the J gene end by 5 bases; junction bases not matched to a gene: 6. Here the CDR3 DNA reads TGTGCCAGCAGCTTCGGGACAGGTCCCTATCAGCCCCAGCATTTT. Amino acid sequence: CASSFGTGPYQPQHF.

This clone was found once. The chain is built from TRBV6-6 and TRBJ2-1; weak D call: TRBD1 (6 bases). Per germline, CDR1 MNHNY and CDR2 SVGAGI (reference sequence). The CDR3 is made up of 11 amino acids. V lost 6 bases and J lost 8, with 8 bases in between. The CDR3: CASRRTDEQFF. DNA for the CDR3: TGTGCCAGCAGACGGACAGATGAGCAGTTCTTC.

The chain combines TRBV19 with TRBJ2-3; no clear D gene. Germline CDR1 is LNHDA and CDR2 is SQIVND (reference sequence). The V gene lost 9 bases and the J gene lost 1 base, with 11 bases spanning the gap. This CDR3 region has 13 residues. CDR3 nucleotide sequence: TGTGCCAGCATCCCCCAGGGCACAGATACGCAGTATTTT. Translated, it gives CASIPQGTDTQYF.

This clone has a handful of counts. The V and J genes are TRBV19 and TRBJ2-5, with 10 nucleotides matching TRBD1. The CDR3 has 16 residues. The germline V gene encodes CDR1 LNHDA and CDR2 SQIVND (reference sequence). Trimming removed 4 bases from V and 4 bases from J; junction bases left unmatched: 9. The CDR3 DNA sequence: TGTGCCAGTAGTACCCCGCGACAGGGGGCTGGAGAGACCCAGTACTTC. Encoded protein: CASSTPRQGAGETQYF.

V and J are TRBV9 and TRBJ2-5, with 14 bases fitting TRBD2. CDR1 is SGDLS, CDR2 YYNGEE, per germline. The CDR3 totals 15 residues. V lost 5 bases, J lost 2 bases, and 2 bases stayed unmatched. CDR3 coding DNA: TGTGCCAGCAGTGGACTAGCGGGGGGACAAGAGACCCAGTACTTC. Residues: CASSGLAGGQETQYF.

The V gene is TRBV19, the J gene TRBJ2-2, with 10 bases fitting TRBD1. CDR3 size: 18 residues. Germline V CDR1 and CDR2: LNHDA, SQIVND (reference sequence). V was pared by 7 bases and J by 0 bases, with 11 bases of the junction left unmatched. CDR3: CASNPGTGATANTGELFF. The CDR3 DNA is TGTGCCAGTAACCCCGGGACAGGGGCCACTGCGAACACCGGGGAGCTGTTTTTT.

This chain joins TRBV5-4 and TRBJ2-4; a possible D gene is TRBD2 (7 bases). This CDR3 is 16 amino acids long. CDR1 and CDR2 from the germline V gene are SGHNT and YYREEE (reference sequence). Deletions cut 1 base from V and 5 bases from J, with 16 bases between. CDR3 DNA: TGTGCCAGCAGCTTGCTAACGGGGGGCCCGCAAAACATTCAGTACTTC. This codes for CASSLLTGGPQNIQYF.

The V and J genes are TRBV25-1 and TRBJ2-3; TRBD2 matches 9 bases. CDR3 length equals 15 residues. CDR1 is MGHDK and CDR2 is SYGVNS in the germline V gene. Trimming cost V 3 bases and J 5 bases; bases outside gene matches: 6. In nucleotides, the CDR3 is TGTGCCAGCAGTGATAGGCGGGGGGGCATAGATACGCAGTATTTT. It yields the protein CASSDRRGGIDTQYF.

The chain has TRBV27 and TRBJ1-1; tentatively, D is TRBD1 (5 bases). Per germline, CDR1 MNHEY and CDR2 SMNVEV (reference sequence). This CDR3 is 14 amino acids long. The germline V and J ends were trimmed by 6 bases and 1 base, with 12 bases remaining between them. The CDR3 region has the DNA TGTGCCAGCAGCCCAAAGGGGTGGAACACTGAAGCTTTCTTT. This translates into CASSPKGWNTEAFF.

The chain couples TRBV5-5 to TRBJ2-1; a weak D match, TRBD1 (5 bases). The CDR3 has 13 amino acids. Germline V gene data show CDR1 as SGHKS and CDR2 as YYEKEE (reference sequence). With 5 bases removed from V and 7 bases from J, the gap between germline ends came to 13 bases. The CDR3 is CASSSQGLNEQFF. DNA of the CDR3: TGTGCCAGCAGTTCCCAGGGATTAAATGAGCAGTTCTTC.

The rearrangement uses TRBV15 and TRBJ2-2, with TRBD1 matching 8 bases. Germline V gene data show CDR1 as LNHNV and CDR2 as YYDKDF (reference sequence). This CDR3 region has 15 residues. V lost 4 bases, J lost 5 bases, and 6 bases stayed unmatched. This chain's CDR3 is CATSKGDRSTGELFF. CDR3 DNA sequence: TGTGCCACCAGCAAAGGGGACAGGTCGACCGGGGAGCTGTTTTTT.

This clone has only a few counts. The chain carries TRBV20-1 and TRBJ2-7; TRBD1 might be the D (6 bases). With 3 bases removed from V and 3 bases from J, the gap between germline ends came to 6 bases. Looked up from germline, CDR1 is DFQATT and CDR2 is SNEGSKA (reference sequence). The CDR3 spans 11 residues. CDR3 sequence reads: CSASRGYEQYF. Written as DNA, the CDR3 is TGCAGTGCTAGCAGGGGCTACGAGCAGTACTTC.

This clone came up a few times. The rearrangement links TRBV9 to TRBJ1-1, with 9 bases aligning to TRBD1. The germline V gene has CDR1 SGDLS and CDR2 YYNGEE. The CDR3 length is 14 residues. V trimming: 4 bases; J trimming: 5 bases; junction bases outside the gene matches: 6. CDR3 in amino acids: CASSQGTGRTEAFF. As DNA, the CDR3 is TGTGCCAGCAGCCAGGGGACAGGGCGAACTGAAGCTTTCTTT.